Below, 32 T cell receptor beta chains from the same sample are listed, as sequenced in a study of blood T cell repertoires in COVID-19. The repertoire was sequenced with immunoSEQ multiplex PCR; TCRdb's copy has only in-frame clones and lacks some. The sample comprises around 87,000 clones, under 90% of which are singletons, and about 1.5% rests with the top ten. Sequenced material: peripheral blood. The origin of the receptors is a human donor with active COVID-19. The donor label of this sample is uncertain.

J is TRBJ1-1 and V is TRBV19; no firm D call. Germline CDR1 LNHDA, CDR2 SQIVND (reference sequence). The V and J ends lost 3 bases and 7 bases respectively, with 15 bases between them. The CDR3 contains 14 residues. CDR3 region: CASSILGRGGEAFF. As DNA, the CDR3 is TGTGCCAGTAGTATTTTGGGTAGAGGAGGTGAAGCTTTCTTT.

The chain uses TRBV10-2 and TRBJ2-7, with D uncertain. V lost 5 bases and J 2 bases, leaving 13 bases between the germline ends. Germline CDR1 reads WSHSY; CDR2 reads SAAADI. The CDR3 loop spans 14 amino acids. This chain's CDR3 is CASSTNLEAYEQYF. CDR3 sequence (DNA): TGCGCCAGCAGTACAAATCTAGAGGCCTACGAGCAGTACTTC.

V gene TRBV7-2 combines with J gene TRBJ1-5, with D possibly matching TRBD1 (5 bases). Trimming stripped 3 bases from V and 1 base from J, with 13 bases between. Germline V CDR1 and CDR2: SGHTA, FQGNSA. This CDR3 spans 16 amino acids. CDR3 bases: TGTGCCAGCAGCTTTTCGGGGGTTTTAAGCAATCAGCCCCAGCATTTT. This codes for CASSFSGVLSNQPQHF.

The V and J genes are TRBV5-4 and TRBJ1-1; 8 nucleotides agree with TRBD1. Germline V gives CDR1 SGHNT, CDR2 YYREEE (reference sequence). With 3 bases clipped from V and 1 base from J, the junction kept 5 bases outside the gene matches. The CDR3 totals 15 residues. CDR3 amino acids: CASSYTGGRNTEAFF. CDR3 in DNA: TGTGCCAGCAGCTACACAGGGGGTCGGAACACTGAAGCTTTCTTT.

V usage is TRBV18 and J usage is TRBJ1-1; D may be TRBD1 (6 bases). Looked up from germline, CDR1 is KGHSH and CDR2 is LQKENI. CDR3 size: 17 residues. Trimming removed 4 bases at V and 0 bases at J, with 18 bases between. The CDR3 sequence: CASSRFWGLNMNTEAFF. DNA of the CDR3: TGTGCCAGCTCACGGTTTTGGGGGCTTAACATGAACACTGAAGCTTTCTTT.

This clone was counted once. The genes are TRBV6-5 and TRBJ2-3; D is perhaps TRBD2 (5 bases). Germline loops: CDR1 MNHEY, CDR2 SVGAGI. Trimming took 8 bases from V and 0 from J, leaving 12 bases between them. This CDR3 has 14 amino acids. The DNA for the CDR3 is TGTGCCAGCTCTACGGGGATTAGCACAGATACGCAGTATTTT. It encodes CASSTGISTDTQYF.

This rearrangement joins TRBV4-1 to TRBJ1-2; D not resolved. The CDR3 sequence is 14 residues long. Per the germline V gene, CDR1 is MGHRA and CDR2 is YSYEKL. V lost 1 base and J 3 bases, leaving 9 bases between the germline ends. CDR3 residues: CASSQVVRYYGYTF. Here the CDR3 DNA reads TGCGCCAGCAGCCAAGTAGTCCGGTACTATGGCTACACCTTC.

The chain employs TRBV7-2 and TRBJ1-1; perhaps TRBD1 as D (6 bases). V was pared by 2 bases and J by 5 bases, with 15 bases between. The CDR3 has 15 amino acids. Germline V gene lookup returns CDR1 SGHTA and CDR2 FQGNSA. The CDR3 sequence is CASSLMVWGRTEAFF. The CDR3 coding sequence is TGTGCCAGCAGCTTAATGGTGTGGGGGCGAACTGAAGCTTTCTTT.

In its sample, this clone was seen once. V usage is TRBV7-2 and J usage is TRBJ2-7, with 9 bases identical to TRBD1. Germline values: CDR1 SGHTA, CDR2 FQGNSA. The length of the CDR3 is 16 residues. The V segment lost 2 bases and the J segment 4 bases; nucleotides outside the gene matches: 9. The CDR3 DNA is TGTGCCAGCAGCTTAAACCCTACAGGGGGCCGGTACGAGCAGTACTTC. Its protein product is CASSLNPTGGRYEQYF.

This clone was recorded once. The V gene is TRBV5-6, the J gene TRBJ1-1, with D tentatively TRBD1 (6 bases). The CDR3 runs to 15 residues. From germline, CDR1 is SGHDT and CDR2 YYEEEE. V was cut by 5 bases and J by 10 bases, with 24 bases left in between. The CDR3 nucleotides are TGTGCCAGCAGTTTCCTATCCAAGGGGGGAGGGAGAGCTTTCTTT. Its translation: CASSFLSKGGGRAFF.

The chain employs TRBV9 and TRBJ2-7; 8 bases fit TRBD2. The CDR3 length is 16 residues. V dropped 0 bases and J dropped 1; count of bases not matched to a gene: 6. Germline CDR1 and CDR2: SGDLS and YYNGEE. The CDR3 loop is CASSVGRGLGSYEQYF. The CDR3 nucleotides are TGTGCCAGCAGCGTAGGCCGGGGACTAGGTTCCTACGAGCAGTACTTC.

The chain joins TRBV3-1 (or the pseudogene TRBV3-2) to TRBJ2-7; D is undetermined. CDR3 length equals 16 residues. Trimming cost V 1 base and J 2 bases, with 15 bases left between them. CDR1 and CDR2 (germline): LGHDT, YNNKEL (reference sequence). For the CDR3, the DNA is TGTGCCAGCAGCCAAGTCAATTGGCACCGGGCCTACGAGCAGTACTTC. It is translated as CASSQVNWHRAYEQYF.

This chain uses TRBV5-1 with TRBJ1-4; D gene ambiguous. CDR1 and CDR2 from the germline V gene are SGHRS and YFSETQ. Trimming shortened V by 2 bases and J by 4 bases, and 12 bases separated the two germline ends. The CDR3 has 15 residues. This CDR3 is CASSLQHGRNEKLFF. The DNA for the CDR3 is TGCGCCAGCAGCTTACAGCACGGCCGTAATGAAAAACTGTTTTTT. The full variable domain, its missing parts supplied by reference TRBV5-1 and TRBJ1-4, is KAGVTQTPRYLIKTRGQQVTLSCSPISGHRSVSWYQQTPGQGLQFLFEYFSETQRNKGNFPGRFSGRQFSNSRSEMNVSTLELGDSALYLCASSLQHGRNEKLFFGSGTQLSVL.

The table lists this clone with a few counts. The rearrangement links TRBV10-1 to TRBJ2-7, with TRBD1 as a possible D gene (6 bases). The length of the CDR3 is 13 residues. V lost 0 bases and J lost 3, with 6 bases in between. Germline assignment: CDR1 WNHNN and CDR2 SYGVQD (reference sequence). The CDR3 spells CASSESRGYEQYF. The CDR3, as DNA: TGCGCCAGCAGTGAGTCCAGGGGCTACGAGCAGTACTTC.

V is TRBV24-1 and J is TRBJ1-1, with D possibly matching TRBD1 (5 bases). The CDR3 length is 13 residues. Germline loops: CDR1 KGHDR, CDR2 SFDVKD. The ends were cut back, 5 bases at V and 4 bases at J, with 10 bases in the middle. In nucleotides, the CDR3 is TGTGCCACCAGTGGCCCAGGGCCCACTGAAGCTTTCTTT. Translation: CATSGPGPTEAFF.

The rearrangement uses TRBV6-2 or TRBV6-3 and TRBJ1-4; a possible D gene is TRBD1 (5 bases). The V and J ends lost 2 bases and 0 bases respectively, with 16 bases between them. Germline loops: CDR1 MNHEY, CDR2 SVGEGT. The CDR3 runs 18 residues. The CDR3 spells CASSYLPPTGATNEKLFF. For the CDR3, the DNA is TGTGCCAGCAGTTACCTTCCTCCAACAGGCGCAACTAATGAAAAACTGTTTTTT.

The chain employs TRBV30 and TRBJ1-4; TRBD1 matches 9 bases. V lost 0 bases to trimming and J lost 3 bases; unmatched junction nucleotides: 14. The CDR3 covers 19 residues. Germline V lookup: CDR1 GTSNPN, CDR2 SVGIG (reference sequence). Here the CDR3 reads CAWSVLRTGAPRANEKLFF. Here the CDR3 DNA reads TGTGCCTGGAGTGTACTCCGGACAGGGGCCCCTAGAGCTAATGAAAAACTGTTTTTT.

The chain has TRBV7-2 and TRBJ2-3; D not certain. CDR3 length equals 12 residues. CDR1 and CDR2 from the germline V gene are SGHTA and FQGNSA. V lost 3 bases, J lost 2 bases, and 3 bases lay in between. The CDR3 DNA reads TGTGCCAGCAGCTTCTACACAGATACGCAGTATTTT. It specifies CASSFYTDTQYF.

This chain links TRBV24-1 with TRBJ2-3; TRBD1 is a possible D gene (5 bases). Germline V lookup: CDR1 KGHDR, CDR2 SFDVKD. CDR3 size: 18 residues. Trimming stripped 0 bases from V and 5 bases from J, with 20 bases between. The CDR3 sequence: CATSDLFTGRFHIDTQYF. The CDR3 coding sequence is TGTGCCACCAGTGATTTGTTCACAGGCCGTTTTCACATAGATACGCAGTATTTT.

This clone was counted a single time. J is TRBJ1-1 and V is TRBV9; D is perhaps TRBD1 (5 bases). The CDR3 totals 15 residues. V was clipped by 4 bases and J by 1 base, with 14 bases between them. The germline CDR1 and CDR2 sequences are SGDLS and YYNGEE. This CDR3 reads CASSPRTTSNTEAFF. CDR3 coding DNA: TGTGCCAGCAGCCCCCGGACAACTTCGAACACTGAAGCTTTCTTT.

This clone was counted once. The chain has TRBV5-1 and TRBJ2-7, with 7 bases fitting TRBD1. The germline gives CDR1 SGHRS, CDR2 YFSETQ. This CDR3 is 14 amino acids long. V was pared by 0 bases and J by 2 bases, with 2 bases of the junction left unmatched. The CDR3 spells CASSLVDRAYEQYF. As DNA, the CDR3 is TGCGCCAGCAGCTTGGTTGACAGGGCCTACGAGCAGTACTTC.

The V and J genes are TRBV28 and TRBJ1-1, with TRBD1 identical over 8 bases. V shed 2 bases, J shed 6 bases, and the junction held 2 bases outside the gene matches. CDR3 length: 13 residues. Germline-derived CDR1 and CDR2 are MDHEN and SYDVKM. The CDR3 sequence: CASSLGDRSEAFF. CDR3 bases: TGTGCCAGCAGTTTAGGGGACAGGTCTGAAGCTTTCTTT.

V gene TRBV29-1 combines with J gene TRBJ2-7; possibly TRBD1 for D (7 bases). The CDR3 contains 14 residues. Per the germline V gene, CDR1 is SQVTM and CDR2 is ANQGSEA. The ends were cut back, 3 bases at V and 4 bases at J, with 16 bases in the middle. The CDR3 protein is CSVDPSGGNYEQYF. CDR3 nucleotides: TGCAGCGTTGATCCGTCAGGGGGGAATTACGAGCAGTACTTC.

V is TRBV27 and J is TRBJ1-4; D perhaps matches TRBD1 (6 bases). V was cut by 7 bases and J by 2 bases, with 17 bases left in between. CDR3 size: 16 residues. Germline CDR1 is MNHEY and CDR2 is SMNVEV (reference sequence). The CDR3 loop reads CASTPGGGATNEKLFF. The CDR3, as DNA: TGTGCCAGCACCCCCGGGGGGGGCGCGACTAATGAAAAACTGTTTTTT. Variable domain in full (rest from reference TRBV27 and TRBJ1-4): EAQVTQNPRYLITVTGKKLTVTCSQNMNHEYMSWYRQDPGLGLRQIYYSMNVEVTDKGDVPEGYKVSRKEKRNFPLILESPSPNQTSLYFCASTPGGGATNEKLFFGSGTQLSVL.

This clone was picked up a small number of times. Here the CDR3 DNA reads TGTGCCAGCAGTTCCCAGGGGCATAGCAATCAGCCCCAGCATTTT. This sequence encodes CASSSQGHSNQPQHF. The V gene is TRBV2, the J gene TRBJ1-5, with a possible D match to TRBD1 (6 bases). The germline gives CDR1 SNHLY, CDR2 FYNNEI. Trimming took off 5 bases at V and 0 bases at J, with 11 bases between the two ends. CDR3 length: 15 residues.

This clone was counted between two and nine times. CDR3 loop: CASSRPQGTGELFF. In nucleotides, the CDR3 is TGTGCCAGCAGTCGCCCACAGGGGACCGGGGAGCTGTTTTTT. J is TRBJ2-2 and V is TRBV6-5, with 7 bases aligning to TRBD1. This CDR3 contains 14 residues. In germline, CDR1 is MNHEY, CDR2 SVGAGI. The trim removed 5 bases at V and 5 bases at J, leaving 5 bases unmatched.

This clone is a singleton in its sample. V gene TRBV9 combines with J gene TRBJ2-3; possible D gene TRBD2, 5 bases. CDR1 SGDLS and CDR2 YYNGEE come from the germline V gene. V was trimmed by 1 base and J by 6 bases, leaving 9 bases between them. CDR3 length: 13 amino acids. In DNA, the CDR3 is TGTGCCAGCAGCGTACTTGAGGGCGATACGCAGTATTTT. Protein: CASSVLEGDTQYF.

CDR3 coding DNA: TGTGCCTGGAGAACAGGGGGCGCATCATTTAGCACAGATACGCAGTATTTT. It encodes CAWRTGGASFSTDTQYF. V and J are TRBV30 and TRBJ2-3, with 9 bases matching TRBD1. Germline trimming cut 3 bases from V and 0 bases from J; bases unmatched to any gene: 10. CDR1 GTSNPN and CDR2 SVGIG come from the germline V gene (reference sequence). The CDR3 has 17 amino acids.

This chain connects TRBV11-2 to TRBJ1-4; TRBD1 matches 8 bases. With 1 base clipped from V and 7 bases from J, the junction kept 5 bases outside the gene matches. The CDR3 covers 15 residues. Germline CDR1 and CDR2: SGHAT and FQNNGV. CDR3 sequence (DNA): TGTGCCAGCAGCTTAGGCCGGACAGGGTTTGAAAAACTGTTTTTT. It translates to CASSLGRTGFEKLFF.

The CDR3 DNA sequence: TGTGCCAGTAGGGCAGGACAGGCTTCTAACTATGGCTACACCTTC. Its protein is CASRAGQASNYGYTF. The rearrangement uses TRBV19 and TRBJ1-2; 7 bases are shared with TRBD1. Germline V lookup: CDR1 LNHDA, CDR2 SQIVND (reference sequence). This CDR3 region has 15 residues. Germline trimming cut 6 bases from V and 0 bases from J; bases unmatched to any gene: 7.

In nucleotides, the CDR3 is TGTGCCAGCGGGGCGCAATCCGGGGAGCTGTTTTTT. The encoded protein is CASGAQSGELFF. The gene calls are TRBV3-1 (or the pseudogene TRBV3-2) and TRBJ2-2, with D possibly matching TRBD1 (5 bases). The CDR3 contains 12 residues. Germline V gene lookup returns CDR1 LGHDT and CDR2 YNNKEL (reference sequence). The ends were cut back, 8 bases at V and 6 bases at J, with 10 bases in the middle.

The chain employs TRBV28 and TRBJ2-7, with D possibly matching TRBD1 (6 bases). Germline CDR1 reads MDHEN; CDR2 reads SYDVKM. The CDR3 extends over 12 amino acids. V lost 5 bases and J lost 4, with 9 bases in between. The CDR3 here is CASSLRGYEQYF. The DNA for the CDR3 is TGTGCCAGCAGTCTTAGGGGGTACGAGCAGTACTTC.